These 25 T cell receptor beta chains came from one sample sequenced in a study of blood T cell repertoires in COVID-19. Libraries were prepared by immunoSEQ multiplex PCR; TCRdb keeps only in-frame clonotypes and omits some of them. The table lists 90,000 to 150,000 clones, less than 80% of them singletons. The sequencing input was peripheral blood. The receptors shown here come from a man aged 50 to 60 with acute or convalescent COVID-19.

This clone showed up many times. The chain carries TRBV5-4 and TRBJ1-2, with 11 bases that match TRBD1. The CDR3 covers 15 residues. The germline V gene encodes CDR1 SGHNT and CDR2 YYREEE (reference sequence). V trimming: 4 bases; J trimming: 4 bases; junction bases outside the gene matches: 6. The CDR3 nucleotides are TGTGCCAGCAGCGGGGGACAGGGGGGTGGCTATGGCTACACCTTC. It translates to CASSGGQGGGYGYTF.

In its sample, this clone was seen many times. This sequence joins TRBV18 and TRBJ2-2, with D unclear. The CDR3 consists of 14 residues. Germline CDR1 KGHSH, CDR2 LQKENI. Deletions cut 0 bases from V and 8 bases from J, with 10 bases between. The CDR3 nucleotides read TGTGCCAGCTCACCACCCAGTCTACTAGGGGAGCTGTTTTTT. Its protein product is CASSPPSLLGELFF.

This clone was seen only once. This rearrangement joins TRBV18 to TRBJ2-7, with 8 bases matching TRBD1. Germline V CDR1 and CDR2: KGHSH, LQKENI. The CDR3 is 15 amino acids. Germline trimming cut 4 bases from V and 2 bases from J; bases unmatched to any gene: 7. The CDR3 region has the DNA TGTGCCAGCTCACAGGGCCACAGGGGGACCTACGAGCAGTACTTC. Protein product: CASSQGHRGTYEQYF.

Here the CDR3 reads CASSQTSGRGETQYF. The CDR3 region has the DNA TGTGCCAGCAGCCAGACTAGCGGGAGGGGGGAGACCCAGTACTTC. This chain joins TRBV28 and TRBJ2-5; 14 nucleotides line up with TRBD2. Germline loops: CDR1 MDHEN, CDR2 SYDVKM. This CDR3 has 15 amino acids. Trimming cost V 6 bases and J 5 bases; bases outside gene matches: 5.

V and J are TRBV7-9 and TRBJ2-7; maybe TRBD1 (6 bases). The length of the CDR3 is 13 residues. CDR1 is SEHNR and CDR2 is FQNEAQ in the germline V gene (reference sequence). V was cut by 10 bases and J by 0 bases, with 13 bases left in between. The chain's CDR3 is CATVRDTSYEQYF. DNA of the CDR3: TGTGCCACCGTCCGGGACACCTCCTACGAGCAGTACTTC.

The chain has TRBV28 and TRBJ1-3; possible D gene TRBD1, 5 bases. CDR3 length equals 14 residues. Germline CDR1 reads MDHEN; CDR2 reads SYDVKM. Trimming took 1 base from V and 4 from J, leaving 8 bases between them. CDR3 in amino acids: CASSLSGVGNTIYF. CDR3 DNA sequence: TGTGCCAGCAGTTTATCGGGGGTCGGAAACACCATATATTTT.

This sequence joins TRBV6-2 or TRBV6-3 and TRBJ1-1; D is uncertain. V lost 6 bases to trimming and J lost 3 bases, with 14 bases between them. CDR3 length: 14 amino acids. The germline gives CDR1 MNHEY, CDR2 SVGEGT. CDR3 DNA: TGTGCCAGCAGCTCGACGGGGAGGGACACTGAAGCTTTCTTT. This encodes CASSSTGRDTEAFF.

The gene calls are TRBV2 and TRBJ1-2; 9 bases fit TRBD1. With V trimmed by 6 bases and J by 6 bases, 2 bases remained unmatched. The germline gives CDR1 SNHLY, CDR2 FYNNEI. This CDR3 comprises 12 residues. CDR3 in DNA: TGTGCCAGCAGCCGGACAGGGGATGGCTACACCTTC. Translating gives CASSRTGDGYTF.

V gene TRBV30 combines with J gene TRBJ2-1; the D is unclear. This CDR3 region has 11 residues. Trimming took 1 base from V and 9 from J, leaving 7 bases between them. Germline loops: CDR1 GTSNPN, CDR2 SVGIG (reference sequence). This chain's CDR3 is CAWSGAGEQFF. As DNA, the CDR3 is TGTGCCTGGAGTGGGGCTGGTGAGCAGTTCTTC.

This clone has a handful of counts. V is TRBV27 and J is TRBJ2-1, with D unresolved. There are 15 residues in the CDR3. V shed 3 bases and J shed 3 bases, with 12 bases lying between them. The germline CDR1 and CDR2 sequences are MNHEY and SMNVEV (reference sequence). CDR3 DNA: TGTGCCAGCAGTTTTGGGCAGGATTACTACAATGAGCAGTTCTTC. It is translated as CASSFGQDYYNEQFF.

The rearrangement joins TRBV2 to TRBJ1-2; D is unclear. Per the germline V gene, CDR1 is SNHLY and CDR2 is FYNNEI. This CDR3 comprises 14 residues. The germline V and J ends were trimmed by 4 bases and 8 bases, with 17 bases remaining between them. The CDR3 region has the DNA TGTGCCAGCAGTGTACGGGAAGAACTCGGGGGCTACACCTTC. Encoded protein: CASSVREELGGYTF.

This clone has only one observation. CDR3: CASSHGETQYF. For the CDR3, the DNA is TGTGCCAGCAGCCACGGGGAGACCCAGTACTTC. The chain employs TRBV5-6 and TRBJ2-5; the D is unclear. This CDR3 is built from 11 residues. V lost 4 bases and J lost 5, with 6 bases in between. Germline CDR1 SGHDT, CDR2 YYEEEE.

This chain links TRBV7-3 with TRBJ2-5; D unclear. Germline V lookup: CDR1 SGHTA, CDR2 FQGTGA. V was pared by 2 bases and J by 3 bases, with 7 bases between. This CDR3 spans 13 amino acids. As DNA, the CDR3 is TGTGCCAGCAGCTTAGCACGGGAAGAGACCCAGTACTTC. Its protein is CASSLAREETQYF.

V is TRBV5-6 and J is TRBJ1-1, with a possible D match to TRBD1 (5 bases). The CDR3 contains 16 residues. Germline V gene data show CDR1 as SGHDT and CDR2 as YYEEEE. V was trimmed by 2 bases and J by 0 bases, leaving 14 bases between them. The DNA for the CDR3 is TGTGCCAGCAGCTTAATGACAGCCCTCATGAACACTGAAGCTTTCTTT. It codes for CASSLMTALMNTEAFF.

The chain's CDR3 is CASSLETGGAAYNSPLHF. DNA of the CDR3: TGTGCCAGCAGCTTAGAGACAGGGGGGGCCGCCTATAATTCACCCCTCCACTTT. The rearrangement links TRBV5-6 to TRBJ1-6; TRBD1 aligns across 9 bases. This CDR3 region has 18 residues. Looked up from germline, CDR1 is SGHDT and CDR2 is YYEEEE. V was pared by 2 bases and J by 2 bases, with 8 bases of the junction left unmatched.

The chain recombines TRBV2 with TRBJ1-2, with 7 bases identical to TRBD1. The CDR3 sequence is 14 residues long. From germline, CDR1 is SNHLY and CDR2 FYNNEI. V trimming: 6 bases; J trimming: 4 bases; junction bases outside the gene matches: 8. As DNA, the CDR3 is TGTGCCAGCAGCGGAGGACAGGCCGCCTATGGCTACACCTTC. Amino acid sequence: CASSGGQAAYGYTF.

The CDR3 loop is CASSTGGIPQHF. CDR3 nucleotide sequence: TGTGCCAGCTCAACAGGGGGAATACCCCAGCATTTT. This chain joins TRBV18 and TRBJ1-5; TRBD1 agrees at 8 bases. Per germline, CDR1 KGHSH and CDR2 LQKENI. The V gene end was trimmed by 5 bases and the J gene end by 10 bases; junction bases not matched to a gene: 4. This CDR3 comprises 12 residues.

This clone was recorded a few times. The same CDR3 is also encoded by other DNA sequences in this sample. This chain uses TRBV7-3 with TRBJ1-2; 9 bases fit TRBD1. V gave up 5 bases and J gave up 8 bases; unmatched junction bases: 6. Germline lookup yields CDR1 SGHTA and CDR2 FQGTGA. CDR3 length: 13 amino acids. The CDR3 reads CASSPGQGEGYTF. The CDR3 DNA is TGTGCCAGCAGCCCGGGACAGGGTGAAGGCTACACCTTC. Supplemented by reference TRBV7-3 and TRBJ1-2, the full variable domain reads GAGVSQTPSNKVTEKGKYVELRCDPISGHTALYWYRQSLGQGPEFLIYFQGTGAADDSGLPNDRFFAVRPEGSVSTLKIQRTERGDSAVYLCASSPGQGEGYTFGSGTRLTVV.

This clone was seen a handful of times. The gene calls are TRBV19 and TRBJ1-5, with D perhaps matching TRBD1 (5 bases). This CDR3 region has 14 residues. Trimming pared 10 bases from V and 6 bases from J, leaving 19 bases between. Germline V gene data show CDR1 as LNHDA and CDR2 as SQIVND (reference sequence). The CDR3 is CATSYQGLGQPQHF. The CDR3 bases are TGTGCCACCTCTTACCAGGGCCTCGGTCAGCCCCAGCATTTT.

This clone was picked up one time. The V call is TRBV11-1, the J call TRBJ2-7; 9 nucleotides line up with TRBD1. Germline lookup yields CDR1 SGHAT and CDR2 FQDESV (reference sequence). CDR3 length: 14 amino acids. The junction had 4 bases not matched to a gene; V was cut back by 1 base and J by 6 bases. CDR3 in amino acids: CASSLGTGVGEQYF. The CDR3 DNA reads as TGTGCCAGCAGCTTAGGGACAGGGGTCGGCGAGCAGTACTTC.

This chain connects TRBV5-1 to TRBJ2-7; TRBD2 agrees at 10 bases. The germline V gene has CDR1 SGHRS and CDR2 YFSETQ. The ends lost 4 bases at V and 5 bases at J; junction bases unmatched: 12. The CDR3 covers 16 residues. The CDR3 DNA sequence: TGCGCCAGCAGCCCCGGTGTGAGCGGGAGGGGGAACGAGCAGTACTTC. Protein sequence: CASSPGVSGRGNEQYF. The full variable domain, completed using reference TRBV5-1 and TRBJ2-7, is KAGVTQTPRYLIKTRGQQVTLSCSPISGHRSVSWYQQTPGQGLQFLFEYFSETQRNKGNFPGRFSGRQFSNSRSEMNVSTLELGDSALYLCASSPGVSGRGNEQYFGPGTRLTVT.

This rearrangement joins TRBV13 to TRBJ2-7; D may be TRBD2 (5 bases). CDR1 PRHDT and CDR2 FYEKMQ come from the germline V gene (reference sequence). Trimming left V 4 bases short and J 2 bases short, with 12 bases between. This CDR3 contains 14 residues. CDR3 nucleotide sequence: TGTGCCAGCAGCTCAGGACGGACTGCCTACGAGCAGTACTTC. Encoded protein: CASSSGRTAYEQYF.

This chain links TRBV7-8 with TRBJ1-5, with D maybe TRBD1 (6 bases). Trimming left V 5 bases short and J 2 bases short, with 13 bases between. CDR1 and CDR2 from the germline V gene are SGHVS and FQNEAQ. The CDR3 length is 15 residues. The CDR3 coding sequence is TGTGCCAGCAGCACGTGGACAGCGGGCAATCAGCCCCAGCATTTT. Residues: CASSTWTAGNQPQHF. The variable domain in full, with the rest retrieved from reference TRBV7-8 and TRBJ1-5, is GAGVSQSPRYKVAKRGQDVALRCDPISGHVSLFWYQQALGQGPEFLTYFQNEAQLDKSGLPSDRFFAERPEGSVSTLKIQRTQQEDSAVYLCASSTWTAGNQPQHFGDGTRLSIL.

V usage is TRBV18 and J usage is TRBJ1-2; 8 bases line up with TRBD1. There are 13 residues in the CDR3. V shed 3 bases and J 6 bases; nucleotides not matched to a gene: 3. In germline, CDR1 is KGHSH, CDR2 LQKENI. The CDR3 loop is CASSPDRGDGYTF. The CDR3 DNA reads TGTGCCAGCTCACCCGACAGGGGTGATGGCTACACCTTC.

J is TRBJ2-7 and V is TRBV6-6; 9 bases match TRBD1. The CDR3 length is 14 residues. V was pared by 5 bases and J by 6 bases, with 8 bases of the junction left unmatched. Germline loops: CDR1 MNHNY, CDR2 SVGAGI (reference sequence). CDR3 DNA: TGTGCCAGCAGTCGGACAGGGGTTCGAGGCGAGCAGTACTTC. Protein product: CASSRTGVRGEQYF.